Described below is a single TCR beta chain sequence and its context. Trimming took 1 base from V and 4 from J; bases not matched to a gene: 13. The germline CDR1 and CDR2 sequences are SGHAT and FQNNGV. The CDR3 spans 18 residues. The study ran its PCR with 60 Vbeta and 13 Jbeta primers. Libraries were prepared by immunoSEQ multiplex PCR; TCRdb keeps only in-frame clonotypes and omits some of them. The sample shows around 150,000 clones, roughly 75% of them seen only once. The record originates from a study of cytomegalovirus exposure and HLA in healthy donors. The V gene is TRBV11-2, the J gene TRBJ2-5; TRBD2 matches at 9 bases. This receptor was identified in a man between 18 and 35 years old in good health and CMV-seropositive. The sample was PBMCs. DNA for the CDR3: TGTGCCAGCAGCTTAGGCGTTAGGGGTAGCGGGGGTGTAGAGACCCAGTACTTC. This translates into CASSLGVRGSGGVETQYF.